Sequencing of this T cell receptor beta chain was carried out in a study of shared clonotypes between healthy human individuals. Findings and limits, study-wide: Clonotype sharing across several donors was observed for around 5% of naive CD4 clonotypes.

Memory CD4+ cells were the fraction left after CD45RA+ naive selection. The CDR3 loop spans 14 amino acids. Trimming removed 1 base at V and 2 bases at J, with 8 bases between. In germline, CDR1 is MNHNS, CDR2 SASEGT. A word on this clone: Its cognate antigen is unknown.

Authors' analysis steps: ImmunoSEQ gave junction-only sequences without quality scores, so filtering differed. Assay: immunoSEQ multiplex PCR; the TCRdb copy retains only in-frame clones and omits some. V, J and clone size are those of that table, while D and trimming were read from the DNA. The sample lists under 2,500,000 clones, under 97% occurring once. Sequencing used naive CD4+ T cells sorted from blood. The subset denotes: CD45RA+ positively selected. This receptor was obtained from a man between 18 and 29 years old in good health. V gene TRBV6-1 combines with J gene TRBJ1-1; D ambiguous. Here the CDR3 reads CASSEGSPNTEAFF. DNA of the CDR3: TGTGCCAGCAGTGAAGGCAGTCCTAACACTGAAGCTTTCTTT.